This TCR beta chain derives from a study of control samples from healthy donors and cancer patients. Profiled with immunoSEQ multiplex PCR; TCRdb holds only in-frame clones, not every one. The table includes 90,000 to 100,000 clones, about 88% detected once. This TCR was recovered from a woman between 70 and 85 years old in good health. The sequenced sample was blood.

The CDR3 DNA follows: TGTGCCAGCAGTTCCGCCTGGACTAGCGGGGGGGCAAATGAGCAGTTCTTC. Protein: CASSSAWTSGGANEQFF. The chain combines TRBV27 with TRBJ2-1; 15 nucleotides align to TRBD2. The CDR3 contains 17 residues. V dropped 4 bases and J dropped 7; count of bases not matched to a gene: 8. CDR1 is MNHEY, CDR2 SMNVEV, per germline (reference sequence).